This T cell receptor beta chain stems from a study of blood T cell repertoires in COVID-19. Turning to the study itself: The United States, Italy and Spain supplied acute and convalescent COVID-19 samples. From T cells, B-cell-depleted T cells, or PBMCs came the material, which was cDNA or gDNA.

Original analysis: Using reference gene primer amplification, nucleated cell counts were estimated. Method: immunoSEQ multiplex PCR; TCRdb's copy keeps in-frame clones and lacks some. V, J and clone size are taken as reported in that table, and D and trimming were inferred from the DNA itself. The repertoire consists of fewer than 600,000 clones, with roughly 89% occurring once and the leading ten covering 0.8% to 0.9%. The CDR3 sequence is 14 residues long. The J segment lost 9 bases and the V segment lost 5 bases, leaving 7 bases of the junction unmatched. Germline assignment: CDR1 MNHEY and CDR2 SVGEGT. The Seattle patients joined while their infection was active and were tracked longitudinally afterward.

This clonotype originated in a man between 18 and 29 years old with COVID-19, enrolled during active disease. The sequenced material came from peripheral blood. The V call is TRBV6-2 or TRBV6-3, the J call TRBJ2-1, with TRBD2 matching over 10 bases. The CDR3 bases are TGTGCCAGCAGTAGGCTAGCGGGAGTTGGTGAGCAGTTCTTC. As protein: CASSRLAGVGEQFF.